This T cell receptor (beta chain) is drawn from a study of blood T cell repertoires in COVID-19. Study overall: The analysed material was cDNA or gDNA that came from T cells, B-cell-depleted T cells, or PBMCs.

Germline trimming cut 9 bases from V and 0 bases from J; bases unmatched to any gene: 30. The CDR3 spans 23 residues. Germline CDR1 and CDR2: LNHDA and SQIVND (reference sequence). Produced via immunoSEQ multiplex PCR; TCRdb's table is partial and in-frame only. In the table there are roughly 200,000 clones, about 89% of which are singletons. This chain connects TRBV19 to TRBJ2-5, with TRBD2 matching over 11 bases. Sequenced sample: peripheral blood. The receptor comes from a man between 40 and 49 years old with acute or convalescent COVID-19. In nucleotides, the CDR3 is TGTGCCAGCAATCCATGGGGGTTCGTACCGGGACTAGCGGTCCTCAGCTACCAAGAGACCCAGTACTTC. Residues: CASNPWGFVPGLAVLSYQETQYF.